This T cell receptor beta chain derives from a study of T cell repertoires in cytomegalovirus infection. Overall study context: Indications of both CMV infection and matching HLA type were provided by public TCR beta signatures.

V gave up 5 bases and J gave up 7 bases; unmatched junction bases: 9. CDR3 length equals 15 residues. The V gene's germline CDR1 is SSHAT and CDR2 FNYEAQ (reference sequence). The study, taken as a whole, reports: The response measured ex vivo was dominated by TCR beta clonotypes (HLA-C-restricted and CMV-specific). CMV carriers with the relevant HLA were identified by cumulative public TCR beta family frequency.

As for this clonotype: Its antigen is unknown.

TCRdb reanalysed the reads using MiXCR and keeps one entry per CDR3 protein. The sample has 450,000 to 550,000 distinct CDR3 sequences, about 15% seen once. Sequenced input: CD8+ T cells from PBMCs. This receptor was taken from a human donor in good health (CMV status not recorded). Some clones in this sample may be carry-over from other donors' samples. This chain links TRBV7-7 with TRBJ2-2; 8 nucleotides agree with TRBD1. DNA for the CDR3: TGTGCCAGCAGCGAAGACAGGGGAAGTAACGGGGAGCTGTTTTTT. Protein sequence: CASSEDRGSNGELFF.